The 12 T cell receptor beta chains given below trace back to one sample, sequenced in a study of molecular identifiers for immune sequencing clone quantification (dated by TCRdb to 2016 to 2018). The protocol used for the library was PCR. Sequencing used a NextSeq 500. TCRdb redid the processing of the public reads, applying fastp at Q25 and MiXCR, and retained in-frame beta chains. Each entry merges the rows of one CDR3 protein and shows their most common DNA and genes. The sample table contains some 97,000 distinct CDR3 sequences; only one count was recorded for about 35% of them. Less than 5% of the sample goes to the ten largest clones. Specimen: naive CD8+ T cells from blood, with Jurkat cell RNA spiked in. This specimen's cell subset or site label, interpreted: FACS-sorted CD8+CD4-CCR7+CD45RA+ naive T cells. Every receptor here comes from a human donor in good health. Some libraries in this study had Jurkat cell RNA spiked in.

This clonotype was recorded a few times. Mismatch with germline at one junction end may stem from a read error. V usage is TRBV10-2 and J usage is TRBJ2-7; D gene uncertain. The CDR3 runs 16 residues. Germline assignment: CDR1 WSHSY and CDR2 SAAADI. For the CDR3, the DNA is TGCGCCAGCGCCGACCCAGTTAGTACCCCCTCCTCCGAGCAGTACTTC. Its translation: CASADPVSTPSSEQYF.

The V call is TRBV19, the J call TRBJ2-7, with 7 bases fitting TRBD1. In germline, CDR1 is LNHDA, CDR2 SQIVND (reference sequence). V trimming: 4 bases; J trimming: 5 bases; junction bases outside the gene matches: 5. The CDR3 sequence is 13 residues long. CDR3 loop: CASSTKQGNEQYF. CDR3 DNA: TGTGCCAGTAGTACTAAACAGGGGAACGAGCAGTACTTC.

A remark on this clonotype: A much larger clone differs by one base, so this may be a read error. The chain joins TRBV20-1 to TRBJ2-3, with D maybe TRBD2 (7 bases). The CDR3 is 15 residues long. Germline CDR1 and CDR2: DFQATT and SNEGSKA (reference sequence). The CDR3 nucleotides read TGCTGTGCTAGAGGGGGGGCTAGCGGCACAGATACGCAGTATTTT. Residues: CCARGGASGTDTQYF.

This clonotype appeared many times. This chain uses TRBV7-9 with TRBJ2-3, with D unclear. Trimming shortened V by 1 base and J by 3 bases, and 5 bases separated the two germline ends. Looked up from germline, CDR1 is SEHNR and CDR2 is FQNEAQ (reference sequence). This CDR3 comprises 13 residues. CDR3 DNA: TGTGCCAGCAGCTTAGAATGGACAGATACGCAGTATTTT. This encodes CASSLEWTDTQYF.

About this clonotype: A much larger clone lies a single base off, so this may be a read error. CDR3 amino acids: CSSSLGASSTDTQYF. CDR3 nucleotides: TGTTCCAGCAGTCTAGGAGCCTCTAGCACAGATACGCAGTATTTT. V and J are TRBV28 and TRBJ2-3; D is undetermined. CDR3 length equals 15 residues. Germline V CDR1 and CDR2: MDHEN, SYDVKM.

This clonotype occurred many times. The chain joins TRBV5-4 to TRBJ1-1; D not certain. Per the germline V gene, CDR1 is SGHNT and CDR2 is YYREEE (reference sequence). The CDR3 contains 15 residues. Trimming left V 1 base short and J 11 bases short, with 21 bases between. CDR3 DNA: TGTGCCAGCAGCTTGACTGTGGAGGTTCTAAGGGAGGCTTTCTTT. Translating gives CASSLTVEVLREAFF.

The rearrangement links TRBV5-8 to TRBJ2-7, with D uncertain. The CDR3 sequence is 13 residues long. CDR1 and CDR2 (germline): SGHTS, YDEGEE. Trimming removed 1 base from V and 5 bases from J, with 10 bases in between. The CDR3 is CASSLSFQDEQYF. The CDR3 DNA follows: TGTGCCAGCAGCTTGTCCTTCCAGGACGAGCAGTACTTC. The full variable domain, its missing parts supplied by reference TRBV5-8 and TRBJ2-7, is EAGVTQSPTHLIKTRGQQATLRCSPISGHTSVYWYQQALGLGLQFLLWYDEGEERNRGNFPPRFSGRQFPNYSSELNVNALELEDSALYLCASSLSFQDEQYFGPGTRLTVT.

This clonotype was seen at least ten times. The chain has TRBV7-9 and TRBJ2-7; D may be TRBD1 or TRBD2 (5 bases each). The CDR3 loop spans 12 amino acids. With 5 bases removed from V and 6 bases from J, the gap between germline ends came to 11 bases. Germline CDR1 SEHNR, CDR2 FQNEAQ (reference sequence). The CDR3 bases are TGTGCCAGCAGCCGGGACCGAGCCGAGCAGTACTTC. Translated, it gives CASSRDRAEQYF.

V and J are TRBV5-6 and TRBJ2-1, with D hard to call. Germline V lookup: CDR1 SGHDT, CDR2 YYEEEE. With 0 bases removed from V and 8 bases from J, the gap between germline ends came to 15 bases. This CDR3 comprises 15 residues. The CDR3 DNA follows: TGTGCCAGCAGCTTGGGTCTTGCGCCCGTGGATGAGCAGTTCTTC. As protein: CASSLGLAPVDEQFF.

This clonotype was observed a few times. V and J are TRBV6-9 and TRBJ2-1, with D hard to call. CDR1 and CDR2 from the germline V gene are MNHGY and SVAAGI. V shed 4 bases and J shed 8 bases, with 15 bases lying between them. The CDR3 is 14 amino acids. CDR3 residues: CASSSTDRADEQFF. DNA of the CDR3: TGTGCCAGCAGTTCAACGGACCGAGCCGATGAGCAGTTCTTC.

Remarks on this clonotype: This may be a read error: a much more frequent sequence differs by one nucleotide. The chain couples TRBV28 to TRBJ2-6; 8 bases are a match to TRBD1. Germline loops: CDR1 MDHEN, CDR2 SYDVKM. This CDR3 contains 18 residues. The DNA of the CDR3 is TGTGCCAGCAGTCCCCCAACTCACAGGGGGGCTGGGGCCACCGTCCTGACTTTC. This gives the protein CASSPPTHRGAGATVLTF.

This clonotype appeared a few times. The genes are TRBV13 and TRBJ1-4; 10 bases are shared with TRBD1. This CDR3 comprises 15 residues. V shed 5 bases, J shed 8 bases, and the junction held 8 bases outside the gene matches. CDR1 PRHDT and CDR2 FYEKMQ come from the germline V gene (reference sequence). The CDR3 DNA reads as TGTGCCAGCAGCCCCCGGGACAGGGGTGGCGAAAAACTGTTTTTT. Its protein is CASSPRDRGGEKLFF.